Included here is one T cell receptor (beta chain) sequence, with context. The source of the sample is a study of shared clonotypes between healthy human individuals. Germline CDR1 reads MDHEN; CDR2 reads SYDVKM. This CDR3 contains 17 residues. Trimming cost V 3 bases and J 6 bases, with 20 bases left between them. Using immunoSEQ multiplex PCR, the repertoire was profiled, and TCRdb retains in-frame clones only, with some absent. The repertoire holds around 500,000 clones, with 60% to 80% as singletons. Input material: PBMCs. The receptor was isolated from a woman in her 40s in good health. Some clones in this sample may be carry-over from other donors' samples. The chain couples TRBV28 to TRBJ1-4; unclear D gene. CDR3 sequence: CASSLGFGLLADEKLFF. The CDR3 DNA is TGTGCCAGCAGTTTGGGTTTCGGACTTTTGGCTGATGAAAAACTGTTTTTT.